One sample yielded the 6 T cell receptor beta chains listed below, sequenced in a study of blood T cell repertoires in COVID-19. Data came from immunoSEQ multiplex PCR; TCRdb stores just in-frame clones and leaves some out. The sample records about 480,000 clones, roughly 90% being singletons. Sequenced input: PBMCs or T cells enriched from blood (not recorded which). Receptor source: a woman aged 40 to 49 who had recovered from COVID-19.

The rearrangement links TRBV21-1 to TRBJ1-6. TRBV21-1 is described as a pseudogene. The CDR3 is 16 amino acids. The chain's CDR3 is CASSKKTGGNNSPLHF. CDR3 bases: TGTGCCAGCAGCAAGAAGACGGGGGGTAACAATTCACCCCTCCACTTT.

This rearrangement joins TRBV29-1 to TRBJ2-7, with a possible D match to TRBD1 (5 bases). This CDR3 is 12 amino acids long. Germline CDR1 and CDR2: SQVTM and ANQGSEA. V was pared by 4 bases and J by 4 bases, with 11 bases between. This CDR3 is CSVAGQRYEQYF. The CDR3 DNA reads as TGCAGCGTTGCAGGACAAAGATACGAGCAGTACTTC.

The chain couples TRBV29-1 to TRBJ2-7; 7 nucleotides agree with TRBD2. Germline V CDR1 and CDR2: SQVTM, ANQGSEA. CDR3 size: 13 residues. The V and J ends lost 5 bases and 0 bases, in that order; junction bases with no gene match: 4. The CDR3 loop reads CSVWAGVSYEQYF. Here the CDR3 DNA reads TGCAGCGTTTGGGCGGGGGTCTCCTACGAGCAGTACTTC.

This chain uses TRBV24-1 with TRBJ1-2; 8 bases match TRBD1. CDR1 is KGHDR, CDR2 SFDVKD, per germline. The CDR3 consists of 15 residues. Trimming removed 3 bases from V and 4 bases from J; junction bases left unmatched: 6. CDR3 sequence reads: CATSDMSGTGYGYTF. DNA of the CDR3: TGTGCCACCAGTGATATGTCCGGGACAGGCTATGGCTACACCTTC.

The CDR3 is CASSGGQDTEAFF. In DNA form, the CDR3 reads TGTGCCAGCAGCGGAGGACAGGACACTGAAGCTTTCTTT. The V gene is TRBV9, the J gene TRBJ1-1; 7 bases are a match to TRBD1. This CDR3 is 13 amino acids long. Per the germline V gene, CDR1 is SGDLS and CDR2 is YYNGEE. V lost 3 bases to trimming and J lost 3 bases; unmatched junction nucleotides: 2.

V gene TRBV29-1 combines with J gene TRBJ1-2; no firm D call. Deletions cut 2 bases from V and 4 bases from J, with 14 bases between. Germline V gives CDR1 SQVTM, CDR2 ANQGSEA. This CDR3 is built from 14 residues. The CDR3 spells CSVESGPTGYGYTF. The DNA for the CDR3 is TGCAGCGTTGAATCGGGTCCGACGGGCTATGGCTACACCTTC.